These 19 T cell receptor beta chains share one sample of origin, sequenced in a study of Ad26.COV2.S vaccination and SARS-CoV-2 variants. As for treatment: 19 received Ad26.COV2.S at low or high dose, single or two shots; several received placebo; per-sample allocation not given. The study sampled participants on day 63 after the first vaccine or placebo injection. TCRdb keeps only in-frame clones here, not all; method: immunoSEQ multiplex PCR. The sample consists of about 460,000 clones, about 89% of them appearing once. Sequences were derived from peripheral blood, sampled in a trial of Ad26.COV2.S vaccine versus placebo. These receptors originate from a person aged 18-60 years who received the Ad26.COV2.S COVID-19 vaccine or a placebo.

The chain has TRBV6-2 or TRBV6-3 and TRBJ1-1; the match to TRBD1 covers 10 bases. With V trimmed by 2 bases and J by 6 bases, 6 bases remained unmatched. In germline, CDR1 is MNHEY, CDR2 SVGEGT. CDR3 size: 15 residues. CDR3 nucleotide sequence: TGTGCCAGCAGTTACGGCATCGGACAGGGGGCTGAAGCTTTCTTT. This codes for CASSYGIGQGAEAFF.

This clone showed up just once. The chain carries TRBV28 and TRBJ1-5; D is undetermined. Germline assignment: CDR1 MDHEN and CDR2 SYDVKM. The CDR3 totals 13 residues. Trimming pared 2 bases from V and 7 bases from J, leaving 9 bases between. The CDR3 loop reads CASSLKGLQPQHF. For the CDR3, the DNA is TGTGCCAGCAGTTTAAAGGGTTTACAGCCCCAGCATTTT.

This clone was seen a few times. CDR3 loop: CASSEALANTEAFF. CDR3 in DNA: TGTGCCAGCAGTGAAGCATTGGCGAACACTGAAGCTTTCTTT. The V gene is TRBV6-1, the J gene TRBJ1-1; D remains unclear. Germline loops: CDR1 MNHNS, CDR2 SASEGT. There are 14 residues in the CDR3. V was shortened by 0 bases and J by 1 base, with 6 bases between the two germline ends.

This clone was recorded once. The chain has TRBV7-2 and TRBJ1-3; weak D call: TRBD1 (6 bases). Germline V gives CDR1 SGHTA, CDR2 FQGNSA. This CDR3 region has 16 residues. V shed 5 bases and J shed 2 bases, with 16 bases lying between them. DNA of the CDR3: TGTGCCAGCAGCCCACGCCGGACAGCCACTGGAAACACCATATATTTT. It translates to CASSPRRTATGNTIYF.

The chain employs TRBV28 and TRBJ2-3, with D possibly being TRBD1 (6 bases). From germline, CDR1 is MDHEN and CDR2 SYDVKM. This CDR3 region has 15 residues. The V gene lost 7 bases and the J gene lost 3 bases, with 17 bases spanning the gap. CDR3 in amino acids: CASNIFRGSTDTQYF. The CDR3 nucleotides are TGTGCCAGCAATATCTTCAGGGGTTCGACAGATACGCAGTATTTT.

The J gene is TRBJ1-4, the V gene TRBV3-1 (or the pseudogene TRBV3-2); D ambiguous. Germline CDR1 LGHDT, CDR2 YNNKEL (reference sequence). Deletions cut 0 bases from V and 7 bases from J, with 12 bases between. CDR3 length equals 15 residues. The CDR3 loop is CASSQESLGREKLFF. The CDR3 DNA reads TGTGCCAGCAGCCAAGAATCACTCGGACGTGAAAAACTGTTTTTT.

The CDR3 region has the DNA TGTGCCAGCAGGACAGACGGGGCTAACTATGGCTACACCTTC. It specifies CASRTDGANYGYTF. This chain connects TRBV5-4 to TRBJ1-2, with D perhaps TRBD1 (5 bases). The CDR3 is 14 amino acids. V was shortened by 5 bases and J by 0 bases, with 11 bases between the two germline ends. The V gene's germline CDR1 is SGHNT and CDR2 YYREEE (reference sequence).

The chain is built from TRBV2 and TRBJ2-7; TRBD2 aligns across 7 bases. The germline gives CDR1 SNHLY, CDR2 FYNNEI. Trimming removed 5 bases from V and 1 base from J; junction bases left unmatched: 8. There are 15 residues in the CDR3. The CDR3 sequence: CASSRTSVSSYEQYF. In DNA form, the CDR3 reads TGTGCCAGCAGTCGAACTAGCGTCTCTTCCTACGAGCAGTACTTC.

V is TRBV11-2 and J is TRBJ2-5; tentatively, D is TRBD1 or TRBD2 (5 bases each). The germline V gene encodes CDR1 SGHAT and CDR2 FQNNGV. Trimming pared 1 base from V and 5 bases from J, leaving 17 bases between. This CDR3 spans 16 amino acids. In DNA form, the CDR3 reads TGTGCCAGCAGCTTAGTTGGCAGTTGGGACGGGGAGACCCAGTACTTC. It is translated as CASSLVGSWDGETQYF.

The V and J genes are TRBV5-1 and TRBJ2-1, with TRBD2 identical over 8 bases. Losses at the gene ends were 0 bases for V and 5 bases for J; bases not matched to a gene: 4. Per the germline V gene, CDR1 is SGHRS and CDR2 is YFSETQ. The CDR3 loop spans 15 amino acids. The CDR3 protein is CASSLVLAVNNEQFF. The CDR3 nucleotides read TGCGCCAGCAGCTTGGTACTAGCGGTCAACAATGAGCAGTTCTTC.

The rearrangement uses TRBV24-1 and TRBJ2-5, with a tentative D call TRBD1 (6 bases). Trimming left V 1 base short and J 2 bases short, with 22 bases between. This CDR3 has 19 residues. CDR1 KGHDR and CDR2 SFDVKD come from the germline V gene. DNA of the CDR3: TGTGCCACCAGTGATTTTGGGTCCCACGCCGCACAGGGACAAGAGACCCAGTACTTC. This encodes CATSDFGSHAAQGQETQYF.

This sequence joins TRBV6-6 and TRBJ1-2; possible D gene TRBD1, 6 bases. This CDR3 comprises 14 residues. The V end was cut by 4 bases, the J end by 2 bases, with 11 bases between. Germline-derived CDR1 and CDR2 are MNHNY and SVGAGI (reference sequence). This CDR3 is CASSFRGGNYGYTF. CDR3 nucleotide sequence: TGTGCCAGCAGTTTTAGGGGGGGCAACTATGGCTACACCTTC.

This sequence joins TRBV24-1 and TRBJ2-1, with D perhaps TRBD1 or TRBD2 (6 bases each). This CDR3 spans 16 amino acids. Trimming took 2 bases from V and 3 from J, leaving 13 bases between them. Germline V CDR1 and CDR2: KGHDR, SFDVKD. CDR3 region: CATSDSVGGLYNEQFF. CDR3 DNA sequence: TGTGCCACCAGTGATTCGGTCGGGGGCCTCTACAATGAGCAGTTCTTC.

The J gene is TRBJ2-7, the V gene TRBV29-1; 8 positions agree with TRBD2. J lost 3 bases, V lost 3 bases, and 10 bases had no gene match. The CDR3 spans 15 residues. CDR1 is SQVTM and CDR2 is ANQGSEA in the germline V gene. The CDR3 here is CSVEATSGYNYEQYF. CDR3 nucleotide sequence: TGCAGCGTTGAGGCCACTAGCGGCTACAACTACGAGCAGTACTTC.

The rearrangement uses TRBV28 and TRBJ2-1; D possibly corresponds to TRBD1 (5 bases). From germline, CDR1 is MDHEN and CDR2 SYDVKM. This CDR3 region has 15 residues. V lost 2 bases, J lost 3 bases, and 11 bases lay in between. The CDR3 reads CASSLGQGGYNEQFF. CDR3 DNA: TGTGCCAGCAGTTTAGGGCAGGGCGGCTACAATGAGCAGTTCTTC.

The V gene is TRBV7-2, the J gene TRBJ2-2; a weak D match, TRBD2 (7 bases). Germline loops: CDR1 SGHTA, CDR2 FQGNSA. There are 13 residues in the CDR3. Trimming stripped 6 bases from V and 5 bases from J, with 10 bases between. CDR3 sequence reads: CASSRGGTGELFF. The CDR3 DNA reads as TGTGCCAGCAGTAGGGGGGGGACCGGGGAGCTGTTTTTT.

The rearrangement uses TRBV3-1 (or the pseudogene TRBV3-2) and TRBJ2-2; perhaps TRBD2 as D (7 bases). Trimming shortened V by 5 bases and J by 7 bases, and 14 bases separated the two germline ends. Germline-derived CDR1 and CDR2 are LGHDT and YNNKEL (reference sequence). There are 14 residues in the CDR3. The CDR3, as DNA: TGTGCCAGCAGCAAGAGGGGGGGAGTCGGGGAGCTGTTTTTT. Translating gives CASSKRGGVGELFF.

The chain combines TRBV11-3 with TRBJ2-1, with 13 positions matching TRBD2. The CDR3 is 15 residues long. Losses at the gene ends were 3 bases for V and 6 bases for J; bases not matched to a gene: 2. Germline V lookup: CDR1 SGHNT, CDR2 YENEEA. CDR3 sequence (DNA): TGTGCCAGCAGCTTCGGACTAGCGGGAGCCAATGAGCAGTTCTTC. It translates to CASSFGLAGANEQFF.

The CDR3, as DNA: TGTGCCTGGAGTGTGAGTTATGGCTACACCTTC. Protein sequence: CAWSVSYGYTF. The rearrangement joins TRBV30 to TRBJ1-2, with D unresolved. CDR3 length: 11 amino acids. Germline CDR1 is GTSNPN and CDR2 is SVGIG (reference sequence). Trimming took off 0 bases at V and 5 bases at J, with 4 bases between the two ends.